This T cell receptor (beta chain) is drawn from a study of OX40 agonist ivuxolimab in advanced cancers. Study in general: Anti-PD-1, anti-PD-L1 or anti-CTLA-4 therapy given earlier was allowed, and approximately 43% had some. Three dose-escalation patients had partial responses: one with hepatocellular carcinoma and two with cutaneous melanoma.

About this clone: Its specificity is not known.

Only in-frame clones appear in the TCRdb table, and some are missing; sequencing was by immunoSEQ multiplex PCR. Of roughly 75,000 clones listed, around 90% were seen once; the top ten hold 6.2%. The CDR3 totals 16 residues. V lost 4 bases, J lost 6 bases, and 11 bases stayed unmatched. Per the germline V gene, CDR1 is MGHDK and CDR2 is SYGVNS. Overall study findings and caveats: The specificity for antigen of the expanded peripheral T cells was not determined.

This sample comprised CD4+ or CD8+ T cells sorted from blood, obtained in a trial of the OX40 agonist ivuxolimab. The genes are TRBV25-1 and TRBJ1-1; TRBD1 agrees at 10 bases. The clonotype originates from an adult with an advanced solid tumor such as melanoma, head and neck, liver or kidney cancer. CDR3 in amino acids: CASSAIPIGQGAEAFF. The CDR3 DNA is TGTGCCAGCAGTGCGATCCCAATAGGACAGGGGGCTGAAGCTTTCTTT.